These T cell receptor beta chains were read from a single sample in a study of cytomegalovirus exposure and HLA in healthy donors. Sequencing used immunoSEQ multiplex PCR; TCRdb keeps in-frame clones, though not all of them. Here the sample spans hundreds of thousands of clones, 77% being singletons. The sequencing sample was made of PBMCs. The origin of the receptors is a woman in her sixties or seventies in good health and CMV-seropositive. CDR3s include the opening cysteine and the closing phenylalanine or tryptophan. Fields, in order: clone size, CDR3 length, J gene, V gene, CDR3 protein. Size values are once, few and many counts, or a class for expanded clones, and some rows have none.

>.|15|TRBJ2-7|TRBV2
CASRDHRGLSYEQYF
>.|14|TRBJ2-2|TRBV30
CASLAGGRTGELFF
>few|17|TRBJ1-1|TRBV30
CAWNRRRGLGENTEAFF
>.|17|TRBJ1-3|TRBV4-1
CASSQDLWRSRGNTIYF
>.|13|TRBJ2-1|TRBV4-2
CASGGGANNEQFF
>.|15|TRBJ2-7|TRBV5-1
CASSEPGTSGGEQYF
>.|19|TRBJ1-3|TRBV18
CASSPRAPGGKATGNTIYF
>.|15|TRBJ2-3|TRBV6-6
CASSSPSGITDTQYF
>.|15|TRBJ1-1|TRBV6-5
CASSYTQGPRTEAFF
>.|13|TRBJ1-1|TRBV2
CASSEAGGVEAFF
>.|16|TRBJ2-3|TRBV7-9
CASSFIAGGPTDTQYF
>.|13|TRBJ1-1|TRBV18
CASSPGRNTEAFF
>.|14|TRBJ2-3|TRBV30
CAWTRGLAGDTQYF
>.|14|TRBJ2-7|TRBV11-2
CASSLSGTYYEQYF
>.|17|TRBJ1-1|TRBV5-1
CASSPGQGSGENTEAFF
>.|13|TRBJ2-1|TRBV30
CAWRQGPIGEQFF
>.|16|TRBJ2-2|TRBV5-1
CASSFRTTRNTGELFF
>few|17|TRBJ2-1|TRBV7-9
CASSLVRDSQYYNEQFF
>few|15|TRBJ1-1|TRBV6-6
CASSYSHGGGTEAFF
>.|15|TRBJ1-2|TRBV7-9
CASSIGQGINYGYTF
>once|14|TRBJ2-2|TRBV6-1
CASGGTGEFGELFF
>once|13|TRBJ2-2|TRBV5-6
CASSLGEAGELFF
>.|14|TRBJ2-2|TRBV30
CAWRGTKNTGELFF
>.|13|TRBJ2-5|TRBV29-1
CSVELAGTKTQYF
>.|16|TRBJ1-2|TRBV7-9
CASSLGRTGEGHGYTF
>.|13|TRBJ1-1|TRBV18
CASSPDTNTEAFF
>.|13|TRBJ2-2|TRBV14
CASSHWRVGELFF
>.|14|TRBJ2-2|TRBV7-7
CASSRDRNTGELFF
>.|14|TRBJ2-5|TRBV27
CASSSIQVKETQYF
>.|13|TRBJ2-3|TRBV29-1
CSVEEGLAATQYF
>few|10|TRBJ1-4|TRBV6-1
CASSYGKLFF
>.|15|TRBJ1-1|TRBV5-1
CASSLAGQGHTEAFF
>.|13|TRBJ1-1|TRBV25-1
CASSRGPYTEAFF
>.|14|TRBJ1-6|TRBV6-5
CASTADRLNSPLHF
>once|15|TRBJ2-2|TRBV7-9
CASSRRTANTGELFF
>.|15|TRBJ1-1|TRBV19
CASSHYQGENTEAFF
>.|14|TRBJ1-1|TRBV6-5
CASRVERMNTEAFF
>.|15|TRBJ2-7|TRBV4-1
CASSQGQGTSHEQYF
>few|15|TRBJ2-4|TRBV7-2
CASSLVTVAKNIQYF
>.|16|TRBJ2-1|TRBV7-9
CASIIGGEGSYNEQFF
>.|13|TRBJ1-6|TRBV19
CASKTGSVSPLHF
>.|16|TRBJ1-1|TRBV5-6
CASSIWGGPLNTEAFF
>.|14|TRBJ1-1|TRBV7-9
CASSLIQGNTEAFF
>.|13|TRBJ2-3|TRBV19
CASSIPGTDTQYF
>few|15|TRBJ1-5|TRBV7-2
CASSLASRGNQPQHF
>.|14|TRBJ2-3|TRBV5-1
CASSSVASGDTQYF
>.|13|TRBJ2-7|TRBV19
CASSTDRYDEQYF
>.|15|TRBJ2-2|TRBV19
CASRTGQGVTGELFF